Listed here are 12 T cell receptor beta chains from one sample, sequenced in a study of Graves' ophthalmopathy and Graves' hyperthyroidism. For repertoire sequencing, the TCR beta CDR3 regions were amplified from RNA transcripts. Scientists carried out first-round RT-PCR using HTBI primers and then a second-round multiplex PCR. TCRdb re-called the multiplex PCR reads with MiXCR, one entry per CDR3 protein. The sample has about 640,000 distinct CDR3 sequences, about 41% seen once; the top ten hold roughly 3%. Sequenced material: peripheral blood. All receptors derive from an adult man with Graves' ophthalmopathy.

V and J are TRBV30 and TRBJ1-2; tentative D call: TRBD1 (6 bases). Germline V gives CDR1 GTSNPN, CDR2 SVGIG (reference sequence). The CDR3 runs to 14 residues. Trimming took off 2 bases at V and 0 bases at J, with 10 bases between the two ends. The DNA for the CDR3 is TGTGCCTGGAGTAGGGGGACGACTAACTATGGCTACACCTTC. This codes for CAWSRGTTNYGYTF.

This clonotype was seen at least ten times. The chain has TRBV4-2 and TRBJ1-2; 10 bases are shared with TRBD1. Germline CDR1 is LGHNA and CDR2 is YNFKEQ. J was trimmed by 7 bases and V by 1 base; bases with no gene match: 6. This CDR3 has 15 amino acids. The CDR3 protein is CASSQGDRGHGGYTF. For the CDR3, the DNA is TGTGCCAGCAGCCAAGGAGACAGGGGGCACGGTGGCTACACCTTC.

The chain carries TRBV25-1 and TRBJ1-2; TRBD1 is a possible D gene (5 bases). This CDR3 is built from 13 residues. The V gene lost 11 bases and the J gene lost 6 bases, with 19 bases spanning the gap. Germline loops: CDR1 MGHDK, CDR2 SYGVNS. CDR3 coding DNA: TGTGCCTGGGTACAGGAGGGCGCCCATGGCTACACCTTC. The encoded protein is CAWVQEGAHGYTF.

This clonotype has a count of ten or more. The gene calls are TRBV10-2 and TRBJ2-2, with D possibly being TRBD2 (5 bases). Trimming removed 3 bases from V and 5 bases from J, with 16 bases in between. CDR1 WSHSY and CDR2 SAAADI come from the germline V gene. The CDR3 totals 16 residues. As DNA, the CDR3 is TGCGCCAGCAGTGATGGAGGAGGCGGTCATACCGGGGAGCTGTTTTTT. This sequence encodes CASSDGGGGHTGELFF.

On this clonotype itself: An end of the junction does not agree with germline; a read error may underlie this. The V and J genes are TRBV25-1 and TRBJ2-5; 12 nucleotides line up with TRBD2. Germline CDR1 MGHDK, CDR2 SYGVNS. The CDR3 sequence is 15 residues long. CDR3 residues: CASSPTSGGQGTQYF. In DNA form, the CDR3 reads TGTGCCAGCAGCCCGACTAGCGGGGGACAAGGGACCCAGTACTTC.

At least ten counts were recorded for this clonotype. J is TRBJ2-2 and V is TRBV29-1; 10 bases are shared with TRBD1. The CDR3 covers 14 residues. The germline V gene has CDR1 SQVTM and CDR2 ANQGSEA. The ends lost 3 bases at V and 7 bases at J; junction bases unmatched: 5. The CDR3 loop reads CSVDPGQGYGELFF. CDR3 DNA sequence: TGCAGCGTTGACCCGGGACAGGGGTACGGGGAGCTGTTTTTT.

V is TRBV4-1 and J is TRBJ2-7; 8 positions agree with TRBD1. The CDR3 runs 15 residues. Germline CDR1 is MGHRA and CDR2 is YSYEKL. J lost 5 bases, V lost 1 base, and 7 bases had no gene match. The CDR3 region has the DNA TGCGCCAGCAGCCAAGGAGGGACAGGTTTCCACGAGCAGTACTTC. As protein: CASSQGGTGFHEQYF.

To note about this clonotype: A read error may be the cause here, since a much bigger clone is one base away. This chain connects TRBV20-1 to TRBJ1-1, with a weak D call TRBD1 (6 bases). CDR1 DFQATT and CDR2 SNEGSKA come from the germline V gene (reference sequence). This CDR3 has 14 amino acids. In nucleotides, the CDR3 is TGCAGTGCTAAGTCGGGGGGCCAGAACGCTGAAGCTTTCTTT. Amino acid sequence: CSAKSGGQNAEAFF.

The sample holds many counts of this clonotype. The chain links TRBV7-9 to TRBJ2-5; 10 bases map to TRBD1. Germline V gene data show CDR1 as SEHNR and CDR2 as FQNEAQ (reference sequence). Trimming at V came to 5 bases and at J to 5 bases, leaving 11 bases not matched to a gene. CDR3 length: 16 residues. CDR3 residues: CASSGRDRGVSETQYF. The CDR3 DNA sequence: TGTGCCAGCAGCGGGCGGGACAGGGGCGTTTCGGAGACCCAGTACTTC.

This clonotype has more than one count but fewer than ten. The chain links TRBV20-1 to TRBJ2-7; 8 bases are a match to TRBD1. This CDR3 comprises 14 residues. Germline V gene data show CDR1 as DFQATT and CDR2 as SNEGSKA (reference sequence). V trimming: 5 bases; J trimming: 0 bases; junction bases outside the gene matches: 6. The CDR3 DNA reads as TGCAGTGCTTCGCCCGGACAGGGCTCCTACGAGCAGTACTTC. This codes for CSASPGQGSYEQYF.

At least ten counts were recorded for this clonotype. This chain uses TRBV29-1 with TRBJ1-1, with D possibly being TRBD1 (5 bases). CDR1 SQVTM and CDR2 ANQGSEA come from the germline V gene. V lost 6 bases, J lost 3 bases, and 17 bases lay in between. The CDR3 extends over 14 amino acids. This chain's CDR3 is CSVYRQLGDTEAFF. The DNA for the CDR3 is TGCAGCGTATACAGACAGTTGGGGGACACTGAAGCTTTCTTT.

This clonotype was found many times. The gene calls are TRBV24-1 and TRBJ2-5, with no clear D. Trimming cost V 4 bases and J 2 bases, with 10 bases left between them. This CDR3 region has 14 residues. CDR1 is KGHDR and CDR2 is SFDVKD in the germline V gene. The CDR3 sequence is CATSDPDRQETQYF. CDR3 DNA sequence: TGTGCCACCAGTGACCCTGACCGGCAAGAGACCCAGTACTTC.